This section outlines one T cell receptor (beta chain) sequence together with its context. Antigen: not known. The data were taken from a study of post-analysis software for immune sequencing data. Study-wide points: Controls had lower frequencies than patients of a handful of TRBV segments, which included TRBV5-6, TRBV5-1 and TRBV20-1. By F measure, samples from a shared preparation batch strongly co-clustered.

The CDR3 is made up of 14 amino acids. The V end lost 2 bases, the J end lost 0 bases, and 7 bases lay between the germline ends. Germline CDR1 and CDR2: KGHSH and LQKENI. cDNA libraries of TCR beta carried unique molecular identifiers. TCRdb used MiXCR to reprocess the PCR reads, holding one entry per CDR3 protein. The sample lists roughly 430,000 distinct CDR3 sequences, about 40% occurring once. The TCR comes from a girl aged 2-15 years with multiple sclerosis. The sequenced sample was blood. The chain links TRBV18 to TRBJ1-1; D ambiguous. CDR3 amino acids: CASSPATVNTEAFF. The CDR3 DNA sequence: TGTGCCAGCTCACCAGCGACTGTGAACACTGAAGCTTTCTTT.